A selection of T cell receptor beta chains follows, all from one sample in a study of OX40 agonist ivuxolimab in advanced cancers. Measured with immunoSEQ multiplex PCR; TCRdb has only the in-frame clones, and not every one. The table lists about 82,000 clones, over 75% of them singletons. The source material was CD4+ or CD8+ T cells sorted from blood, sampled in a trial of the OX40 agonist ivuxolimab. These receptors originate from an adult with an advanced solid tumor such as melanoma, head and neck, liver or kidney cancer. The CDR3 runs from the conserved cysteine through the conserved F or W. The order of the fields is clone size, CDR3 length, J gene, D gene, V gene, CDR3 DNA, CDR3 protein. A D gene is named only where the DNA matches it firmly. A clone size is listed for some rows: how often the clone was seen (once, few, many), or a class if it is expanded.

clone size: -
CDR3 length: 15
J gene: TRBJ2-7
D gene: TRBD2
V gene: TRBV18
CDR3 DNA: TGTGCCAGCTCCCGGACTAGCGGGGCCTCCTACGAGCAGTACTTC
CDR3 protein: CASSRTSGASYEQYF

clone size: -
CDR3 length: 17
J gene: TRBJ2-2
D gene: TRBD2
V gene: TRBV10-3
CDR3 DNA: TGTGCCATCAGTGAGTCTCGACTAGCGGGACGAGCCGGGGAGCTGTTTTTT
CDR3 protein: CAISESRLAGRAGELFF

clone size: -
CDR3 length: 14
J gene: TRBJ2-7
D gene: TRBD1
V gene: TRBV5-1
CDR3 DNA: TGCGCCAGCAGCGCACAGGGGCCCAGCAACGAGCAGTACTTC
CDR3 protein: CASSAQGPSNEQYF

clone size: -
CDR3 length: 14
J gene: TRBJ2-7
D gene: TRBD2
V gene: TRBV29-1
CDR3 DNA: TGCAGCGTACGGGGACTAGCGGGAGGGACCGAGCAGTACTTC
CDR3 protein: CSVRGLAGGTEQYF

clone size: -
CDR3 length: 16
J gene: TRBJ1-2
D gene: -
V gene: TRBV19
CDR3 DNA: TGTGCCAGTAGTACCGGGGAGCGACGAGATAACTATGGCTACACCTTC
CDR3 protein: CASSTGERRDNYGYTF

clone size: -
CDR3 length: 15
J gene: TRBJ2-1
D gene: -
V gene: TRBV6-1
CDR3 DNA: TGTGCCAGCAGTGAATGGCGGAGCTCCTACAATGAGCAGTTCTTC
CDR3 protein: CASSEWRSSYNEQFF

clone size: -
CDR3 length: 17
J gene: TRBJ2-3
D gene: -
V gene: TRBV19
CDR3 DNA: TGTGCCAGTAGTTCTTGGGGAAGGGCGGGCCACACAGATACGCAGTATTTT
CDR3 protein: CASSSWGRAGHTDTQYF

clone size: -
CDR3 length: 12
J gene: TRBJ2-2
D gene: -
V gene: TRBV9
CDR3 DNA: TGTGCCAGCAGCCTCATCCTCGGGGAGCTGTTTTTT
CDR3 protein: CASSLILGELFF

clone size: -
CDR3 length: 12
J gene: TRBJ2-7
D gene: -
V gene: TRBV4-3
CDR3 DNA: TGCGCCGTCCCGGAGGCTATAGGCGAGCAGTACTTC
CDR3 protein: CAVPEAIGEQYF

clone size: -
CDR3 length: 17
J gene: TRBJ1-5
D gene: TRBD1
V gene: TRBV6-1
CDR3 DNA: TGTGCCAGCAGTGCCCCACAGGGGACAAATAGCAATCAGCCCCAGCATTTT
CDR3 protein: CASSAPQGTNSNQPQHF

clone size: -
CDR3 length: 16
J gene: TRBJ2-7
D gene: -
V gene: TRBV7-9
CDR3 DNA: TGTGCCAGCAGCTTAGCCGGCAGGGCCAGCTCCTACGAGCAGTACTTC
CDR3 protein: CASSLAGRASSYEQYF

clone size: -
CDR3 length: 14
J gene: TRBJ2-7
D gene: TRBD1
V gene: TRBV19
CDR3 DNA: TGTGCCAGTAGCCCCGGGACAGGGGTCGGCGAGCAGTACTTC
CDR3 protein: CASSPGTGVGEQYF

clone size: once
CDR3 length: 16
J gene: TRBJ2-1
D gene: -
V gene: TRBV5-3
CDR3 DNA: TGTGCCAGAAGCTTGCGGGTTAGCGTCGAACGGAATGAGCAGTTCTTC
CDR3 protein: CARSLRVSVERNEQFF

clone size: once
CDR3 length: 13
J gene: TRBJ2-7
D gene: TRBD2
V gene: TRBV11-2
CDR3 DNA: TGTGCCAGCAGCTTACCTAGCGGGGGCGAGCAGTACTTC
CDR3 protein: CASSLPSGGEQYF

clone size: -
CDR3 length: 15
J gene: TRBJ2-7
D gene: -
V gene: TRBV6-5
CDR3 DNA: TGTGCCAGCACCAAAACCACCGGTCTAACCTACGAGCAGTACTTC
CDR3 protein: CASTKTTGLTYEQYF

clone size: -
CDR3 length: 15
J gene: TRBJ2-1
D gene: TRBD1
V gene: TRBV28
CDR3 DNA: TGTGCCAGCAGTTTGTCAGGGGGCGCTTACAATGAGCAGTTCTTC
CDR3 protein: CASSLSGGAYNEQFF

clone size: -
CDR3 length: 15
J gene: TRBJ1-5
D gene: -
V gene: TRBV30
CDR3 DNA: TGTGCCTGGAGTGGGGGGGCCGCCCGGAATCAGCCCCAGCATTTT
CDR3 protein: CAWSGGAARNQPQHF

clone size: -
CDR3 length: 20
J gene: TRBJ2-5
D gene: -
V gene: TRBV21-1
CDR3 DNA: TGTGCCAGCAGCAAAGAGACAGGACCCTGGGGACTTCCCGGCCAAGAGACCCAGTACTTC
CDR3 protein: CASSKETGPWGLPGQETQYF

clone size: -
CDR3 length: 18
J gene: TRBJ2-3
D gene: TRBD2
V gene: TRBV11-3
CDR3 DNA: TGTGCCAGCAGCTTAGGAGGGCTAGCGGGATCTGAGGCAGATACGCAGTATTTT
CDR3 protein: CASSLGGLAGSEADTQYF

clone size: -
CDR3 length: 15
J gene: TRBJ1-2
D gene: -
V gene: TRBV4-3
CDR3 DNA: TGCGCCAGCAGCCAAGATGGGTCGGATAACTATGGCTACACCTTC
CDR3 protein: CASSQDGSDNYGYTF

clone size: -
CDR3 length: 13
J gene: TRBJ2-1
D gene: TRBD1
V gene: TRBV5-1
CDR3 DNA: TGCGCCAGCACCCTACAGGGGGGTGGTGAGCAGTTCTTC
CDR3 protein: CASTLQGGGEQFF

clone size: few
CDR3 length: 8
J gene: TRBJ2-7
D gene: -
V gene: TRBV28
CDR3 DNA: TGTGCCGCGGGCAAGCAGTACTTC
CDR3 protein: CAAGKQYF

clone size: -
CDR3 length: 16
J gene: TRBJ2-7
D gene: TRBD2
V gene: TRBV7-6
CDR3 DNA: TGTGCCAGCAGCTTAGTAGCGGGAGCCCCCAGTGCGGAGCAGTACTTC
CDR3 protein: CASSLVAGAPSAEQYF

clone size: -
CDR3 length: 12
J gene: TRBJ2-7
D gene: -
V gene: TRBV6-6
CDR3 DNA: TGTGCCAGCAGTTACTCGGCGTCCGGGCAGTACTTC
CDR3 protein: CASSYSASGQYF

clone size: -
CDR3 length: 17
J gene: TRBJ2-3
D gene: TRBD2
V gene: TRBV5-1
CDR3 DNA: TGCGCCAGCAGCCCGGGACTAGCGGGAGGGCCTCGAGATACGCAGTATTTT
CDR3 protein: CASSPGLAGGPRDTQYF

clone size: -
CDR3 length: 13
J gene: TRBJ2-1
D gene: -
V gene: TRBV14
CDR3 DNA: TGTGCCAGCAGCCCATACATTTACAATGAGCAGTTCTTC
CDR3 protein: CASSPYIYNEQFF

clone size: -
CDR3 length: 15
J gene: TRBJ1-1
D gene: TRBD1
V gene: TRBV6-1
CDR3 DNA: TGTGCCAGCAGTATAGGACAGGGGGGGATGGCTGAAGCTTTCTTT
CDR3 protein: CASSIGQGGMAEAFF

clone size: -
CDR3 length: 14
J gene: TRBJ2-1
D gene: TRBD2
V gene: TRBV6-5
CDR3 DNA: TGTGCCAGCAGTTCCGGGACTAGGGGACTTGTGCAGTTCTTC
CDR3 protein: CASSSGTRGLVQFF

clone size: once
CDR3 length: 14
J gene: TRBJ2-7
D gene: TRBD2
V gene: TRBV19
CDR3 DNA: TGTGCCAGTAGTCCAGAGCGGGAGAGTTACGAGCAGTACTTC
CDR3 protein: CASSPERESYEQYF

clone size: once
CDR3 length: 11
J gene: TRBJ2-5
D gene: -
V gene: TRBV7-9
CDR3 DNA: TGTGCCAGCAGACAACAAGAGACCCAGTACTTC
CDR3 protein: CASRQQETQYF

clone size: -
CDR3 length: 17
J gene: TRBJ2-3
D gene: TRBD2
V gene: TRBV9
CDR3 DNA: TGTGCCAGCAGCGTAGCTCCTGGGCGGGAGGGGCCCGATACGCAGTATTTT
CDR3 protein: CASSVAPGREGPDTQYF

clone size: -
CDR3 length: 15
J gene: TRBJ1-2
D gene: -
V gene: TRBV2
CDR3 DNA: TGTGCCAGCACCAGGGAAAGGGGAACTAACTATGGCTACACCTTC
CDR3 protein: CASTRERGTNYGYTF

clone size: -
CDR3 length: 13
J gene: TRBJ2-7
D gene: -
V gene: TRBV30
CDR3 DNA: TGTGCCTGGAAGCGGGACACGACCTACGAGCAGTACTTC
CDR3 protein: CAWKRDTTYEQYF